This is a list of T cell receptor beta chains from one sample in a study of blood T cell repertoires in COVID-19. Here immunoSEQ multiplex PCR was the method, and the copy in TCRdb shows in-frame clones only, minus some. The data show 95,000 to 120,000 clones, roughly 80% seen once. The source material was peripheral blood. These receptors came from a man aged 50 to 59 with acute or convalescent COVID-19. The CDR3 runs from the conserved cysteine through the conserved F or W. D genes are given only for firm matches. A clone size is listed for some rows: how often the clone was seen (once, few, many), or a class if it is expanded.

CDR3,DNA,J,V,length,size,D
CASRWDRGEGYTF,TGTGCCAGCAGATGGGACAGGGGTGAAGGCTACACCTTC,TRBJ1-2,TRBV6-5,13,NA,TRBD1
CAWENKKGQGDTEAFF,TGTGCCTGGGAAAACAAAAAAGGACAGGGGGACACTGAAGCTTTCTTT,TRBJ1-1,TRBV30,16,NA,TRBD1
CASSFTGGQPQHF,TGTGCCAGTAGTTTTACAGGGGGTCAGCCCCAGCATTTT,TRBJ1-5,TRBV19,13,once,TRBD1
CASSYSRGGNYGYTF,TGTGCCAGCAGTTACTCGAGAGGGGGCAACTATGGCTACACCTTC,TRBJ1-2,TRBV6-2/TRBV6-3,15,NA,TRBD1
CASSVSLSVTEAFF,TGTGCCAGCAGTGTGTCGCTGTCGGTCACTGAAGCTTTCTTT,TRBJ1-1,TRBV2,14,NA,NA
CSVQRGTYNEQFF,TGCAGCGTGCAGCGGGGGACCTACAATGAGCAGTTCTTC,TRBJ2-1,TRBV29-1,13,NA,TRBD2
CASSPLGVQGKGNQPQHF,TGTGCCAGCTCACCTCTAGGGGTACAGGGTAAGGGCAATCAGCCCCAGCATTTT,TRBJ1-5,TRBV18,18,NA,NA
CASSRSGDNEQFF,TGCGCCAGCAGCCGTAGCGGGGACAATGAGCAGTTCTTC,TRBJ2-1,TRBV5-1,13,NA,TRBD2
CASSIAHGGPTEAFF,TGTGCCAGTAGTATAGCCCACGGGGGGCCCACTGAAGCTTTCTTT,TRBJ1-1,TRBV19,15,medium-sized,NA
CASSLRGSYNSPLHF,TGCGCCAGCAGTCTACGCGGCTCCTATAATTCACCCCTCCACTTT,TRBJ1-6,TRBV5-1,15,NA,NA
CASLDRVLFFPEAFF,TGTGCCAGTCTGGACAGGGTACTATTTTTCCCTGAAGCTTTCTTT,TRBJ1-1,TRBV6-6,15,NA,TRBD1
CASSLVPGASYEQYF,TGCGCCAGCAGCTTGGTGCCAGGGGCCTCCTACGAGCAGTACTTC,TRBJ2-7,TRBV5-1,15,NA,NA
CASSQGPPYNSPLHF,TGTGCCAGCAGCCAAGGGCCACCTTATAATTCACCCCTCCACTTT,TRBJ1-6,TRBV3-1/TRBV3-2,15,once,NA
CASSTGTGGTEAFF,TGTGCCAGCAGTACCGGGACAGGGGGGACTGAAGCTTTCTTT,TRBJ1-1,TRBV6-5,14,NA,TRBD1
CASSLYLRDRGKNTEAFF,TGTGCCAGCAGCTTATATCTCCGGGACAGGGGGAAGAACACTGAAGCTTTCTTT,TRBJ1-1,TRBV7-3,18,NA,TRBD1
CASSFEGVSNQPQHF,TGTGCCAGCAGTTTTGAAGGGGTCAGCAATCAGCCCCAGCATTTT,TRBJ1-5,TRBV28,15,NA,NA
CASSQDILARQRLFYEQYF,TGTGCCAGCAGCCAAGACATCCTGGCACGACAGCGCCTTTTCTACGAGCAGTACTTC,TRBJ2-7,TRBV3-1/TRBV3-2,19,NA,NA
CASSVNRDRFAKSNQPQHF,TGCGCCAGCAGCGTCAACCGGGACAGGTTCGCAAAGAGCAATCAGCCCCAGCATTTT,TRBJ1-5,TRBV5-1,19,NA,TRBD1
CATGQGAGNEKLFF,TGTGCCACCGGACAGGGGGCCGGTAATGAAAAACTGTTTTTT,TRBJ1-4,TRBV10-3,14,NA,TRBD1
CASSRWGRNNEQFF,TGTGCCAGCAGTAGGTGGGGGCGCAACAATGAGCAGTTCTTC,TRBJ2-1,TRBV13,14,NA,NA
CASSGTGHPNTDTQYF,TGTGCCAGCAGTGGGACAGGACATCCTAACACAGATACGCAGTATTTT,TRBJ2-3,TRBV6-1,16,NA,TRBD1
CASSLGWLAGATDTQYF,TGCGCCAGCAGCCTGGGCTGGCTAGCGGGGGCCACAGATACGCAGTATTTT,TRBJ2-3,TRBV4-1,17,NA,TRBD2
CASSQDGARHEKLFF,TGCGCCAGCAGCCAAGATGGAGCGCGTCATGAAAAACTGTTTTTT,TRBJ1-4,TRBV4-1,15,NA,NA
CASNQGAAEAFF,TGCGCCAGCAATCAGGGGGCGGCTGAAGCTTTCTTT,TRBJ1-1,TRBV10-2,12,NA,TRBD1
CASSIWANTGELFF,TGTGCCAGTAGTATTTGGGCCAACACCGGGGAGCTGTTTTTT,TRBJ2-2,TRBV19,14,NA,NA
CAWSAGQGAGGNTIYF,TGTGCCTGGAGTGCCGGACAGGGGGCGGGTGGAAACACCATATATTTT,TRBJ1-3,TRBV30,16,NA,TRBD1
CAISEGTESLSGNTIYF,TGTGCCATCAGTGAGGGGACAGAAAGTCTCTCTGGAAACACCATATATTTT,TRBJ1-3,TRBV10-3,17,NA,TRBD1
CASSPGGPSNQPQHF,TGTGCCAGCAGCCCCGGAGGGCCTAGCAATCAGCCCCAGCATTTT,TRBJ1-5,TRBV28,15,NA,NA
CASSQDRLAGGRAQFF,TGTGCCAGCAGCCAAGATCGACTAGCGGGGGGGCGGGCGCAGTTCTTC,TRBJ2-1,TRBV3-1/TRBV3-2,16,NA,TRBD2
CASSPRRGRDSPLHF,TGTGCCAGCTCACCAAGGAGGGGTCGCGATTCACCCCTCCACTTT,TRBJ1-6,TRBV18,15,NA,NA
CASSLVWTGETYGYTF,TGTGCCAGCAGTTTAGTATGGACAGGGGAGACCTATGGCTACACCTTC,TRBJ1-2,TRBV27,16,NA,TRBD1
CASSTSPGQLSGNTIYF,TGTGCCAGCTCAACCTCCCCAGGACAGCTCTCTGGAAACACCATATATTTT,TRBJ1-3,TRBV18,17,NA,NA
CASSLGQGPTGELFF,TGTGCCAGCAGCTTGGGACAGGGACCCACCGGGGAGCTGTTTTTT,TRBJ2-2,TRBV7-8,15,NA,TRBD1
CASKIQGANTEAFF,TGTGCCTCGAAAATACAGGGGGCCAACACTGAAGCTTTCTTT,TRBJ1-1,TRBV30,14,NA,TRBD1
CASSMDRGVAFF,TGCGCCAGCAGCATGGACAGGGGGGTAGCTTTCTTT,TRBJ1-1,TRBV5-1,12,once,TRBD1
CASRAFSGNTIYF,TGTGCCAGCAGAGCCTTTTCTGGAAACACCATATATTTT,TRBJ1-3,TRBV7-9,13,few,NA
CASSAGQGGEKLFF,TGTGCCAGCAGCGCGGGACAGGGTGGCGAAAAACTGTTTTTT,TRBJ1-4,TRBV7-2,14,NA,TRBD1
CASSPAGTQPQHF,TGTGCCAGCTCTCCTGCGGGGACCCAGCCCCAGCATTTT,TRBJ1-5,TRBV12-3/TRBV12-4,13,NA,NA
CASSQVLWQNSGANVLTF,TGTGCCAGCAGCCAAGTTCTGTGGCAGAACTCTGGGGCCAACGTCCTGACTTTC,TRBJ2-6,TRBV3-1/TRBV3-2,18,NA,NA
CASSFDRGKNSPLHF,TGCGCCAGCAGCTTTGACAGGGGGAAGAATTCACCCCTCCACTTT,TRBJ1-6,TRBV5-1,15,NA,TRBD1
CASSFGGLPGYTF,TGTGCCAGCAGTTTTGGAGGGTTGCCTGGCTACACCTTC,TRBJ1-2,TRBV28,13,once,NA
CASSLPRVIFDYGYTF,TGTGCCAGCAGTTTACCCAGGGTGATTTTTGACTATGGCTACACCTTC,TRBJ1-2,TRBV28,16,NA,NA
CASSQDEVAGGFTYEQYF,TGCGCCAGCAGCCAAGATGAAGTGGCAGGGGGCTTCACGTACGAGCAGTACTTC,TRBJ2-7,TRBV4-1,18,few,TRBD1
CASRVGGSNEKLFF,TGTGCCAGCAGAGTGGGGGGTTCTAATGAAAAACTGTTTTTT,TRBJ1-4,TRBV2,14,NA,NA
CATSRVAGVNNEQFF,TGTGCCACCAGCAGAGTAGCGGGGGTTAACAATGAGCAGTTCTTC,TRBJ2-1,TRBV15,15,NA,TRBD2
CASSQGGQVNTEAFF,TGCGCCAGCAGCCAAGGGGGGCAGGTGAACACTGAAGCTTTCTTT,TRBJ1-1,TRBV4-1,15,NA,NA
CASSQGLVRETQYF,TGTGCCAGCAGCCAGGGACTAGTGCGGGAGACCCAGTACTTC,TRBJ2-5,TRBV3-1/TRBV3-2,14,NA,TRBD2
CASSPEAGSQETQYF,TGTGCCAGCAGCCCTGAAGCGGGATCTCAAGAGACCCAGTACTTC,TRBJ2-5,TRBV28,15,medium-sized,TRBD2